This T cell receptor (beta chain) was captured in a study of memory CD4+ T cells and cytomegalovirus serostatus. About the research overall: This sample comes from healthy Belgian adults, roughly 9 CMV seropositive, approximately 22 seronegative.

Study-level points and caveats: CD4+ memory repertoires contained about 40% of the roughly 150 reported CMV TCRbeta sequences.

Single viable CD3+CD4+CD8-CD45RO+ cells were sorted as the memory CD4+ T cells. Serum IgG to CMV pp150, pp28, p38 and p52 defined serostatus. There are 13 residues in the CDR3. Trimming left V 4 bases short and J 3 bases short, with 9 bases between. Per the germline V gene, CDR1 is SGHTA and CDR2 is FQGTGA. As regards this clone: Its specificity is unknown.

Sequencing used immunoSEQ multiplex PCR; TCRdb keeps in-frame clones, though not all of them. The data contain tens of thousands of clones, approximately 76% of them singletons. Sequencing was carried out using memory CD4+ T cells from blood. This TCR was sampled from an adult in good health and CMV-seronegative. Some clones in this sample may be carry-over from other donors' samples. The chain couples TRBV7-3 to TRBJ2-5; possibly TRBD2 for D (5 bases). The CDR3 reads CASSYSSKETQYF. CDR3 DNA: TGTGCCAGCAGCTATTCTAGCAAAGAGACCCAGTACTTC.